A single T cell receptor (beta chain) is shown here with its context. Its matching antigen is unknown. The data originate from a study of CXCR3-negative and CXCR3-positive naive CD8 T cells. Study summary: Roughly 1.5 +/- 0.3 million TRB reads came from each library, giving around 140 million in total.

Via 5' RACE with UMI labels, TRB cDNA libraries were prepared. TCRdb re-called the 5' RACE reads and shows each CDR3 protein once, DNA omitted. In all, the sample yields tens of thousands of distinct CDR3 sequences. CDR1 and CDR2 (germline): SGHRS, YFSETQ. The CDR3 consists of 19 residues. Naive CD8+ T cells showed CD45RO-CCR7+CD27+CD95-. Findings of the study overall: For CXCR3-positive naive cells, TRB CDR3s were more hydrophobic than those of CXCR3-negative naive cells.

The receptor was derived from a human donor in good health. Some clones in this sample may be carry-over from other donors' samples. V is TRBV5-1 and J is TRBJ2-3; without DNA, the TCRdb call of TRBD2 cannot be checked. Material: naive CXCR3+ CD8+ T cells from blood. Subset noted: CD45RO-CCR7+CD27+CD95- naive CD8+ T cells expressing CXCR3 (TNR3+). The CDR3 here is CASSFPRLAGGQSTDTQYF.